Sequencing of this T cell receptor beta chain was carried out in a study of cytomegalovirus exposure and HLA in healthy donors. Notes on this clone: Its antigen is still unknown.

It was with 60 Vbeta and 13 Jbeta primers that the PCR ran. This table comes from immunoSEQ multiplex PCR, and its TCRdb copy is limited to in-frame clones, with some not included. The sample lists around 75,000 clones; 75% to 80% were seen once. Study-level points and caveats: High sensitivity and specificity were reportedly achieved when the classifier diagnosed cytomegalovirus status.

V lost 6 bases and J 3 bases, leaving 9 bases between the germline ends. The germline V gene has CDR1 MNHEY and CDR2 SMNVEV (reference sequence). CDR3 length: 12 amino acids. Sequencing was done on a sample of PBMCs. The clonotype was recovered from a man aged 35 to 55 in good health and CMV-seronegative. The chain uses TRBV27 and TRBJ2-7, with D perhaps matching TRBD1 (6 bases). The DNA for the CDR3 is TGTGCCAGCAGGACAGGTGTCTACGAGCAGTACTTC. Encoded protein: CASRTGVYEQYF.